This T cell receptor beta chain derives from a study of OX40 agonist ivuxolimab in advanced cancers. Study details: Ivuxolimab, an antibody that agonizes OX40 (CD134), was administered to the patients. The dose-escalation cohort had hepatocellular carcinoma, melanoma, renal cell or head and neck cancer. General study findings and limits: Doses of 0.1 to 3.0 mg/kg were accompanied by clonal expansion of CD4+ and CD8+ blood T cells by week 6.

Worth noting for this clone: Its cognate antigen is unknown.

Germline-derived CDR1 and CDR2 are MDHEN and SYDVKM. The J segment lost 4 bases and the V segment lost 4 bases, leaving 5 bases of the junction unmatched. CDR3 size: 15 residues. Researchers took blood at baseline, on cycle 4 day 1, and on cycle 7 day 1. Clones were sequenced by immunoSEQ multiplex PCR, and TCRdb holds only the in-frame ones, with some missing. Seen here are roughly 58,000 clones, approximately 88% observed once, and the top ten hold about 0.75%. The chain uses TRBV28 and TRBJ1-5; TRBD1 aligns across 9 bases. The clonotype was recovered from an adult with an advanced solid tumor such as melanoma, head and neck, liver or kidney cancer. Sequences were derived from CD4+ or CD8+ T cells sorted from blood, sampled in a trial of the OX40 agonist ivuxolimab. Here the CDR3 reads CASSSTGTGNQPQHF. The CDR3, as DNA: TGTGCCAGCAGTTCGACCGGGACAGGGAATCAGCCCCAGCATTTT.